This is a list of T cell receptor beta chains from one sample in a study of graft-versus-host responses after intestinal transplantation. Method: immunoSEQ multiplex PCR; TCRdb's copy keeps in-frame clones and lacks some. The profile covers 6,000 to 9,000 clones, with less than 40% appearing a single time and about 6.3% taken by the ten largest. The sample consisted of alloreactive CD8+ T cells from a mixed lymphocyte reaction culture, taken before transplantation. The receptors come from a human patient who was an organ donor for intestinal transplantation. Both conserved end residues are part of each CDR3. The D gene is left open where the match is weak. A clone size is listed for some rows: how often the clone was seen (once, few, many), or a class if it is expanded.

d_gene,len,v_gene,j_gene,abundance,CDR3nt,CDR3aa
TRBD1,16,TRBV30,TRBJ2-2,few,TGTGCCTCCGGGATGAGGCAGGGGGCGAACACCGGGGAGCTGTTTTTT,CASGMRQGANTGELFF
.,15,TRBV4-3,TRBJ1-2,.,TGCGCCAGCAGCCAAGAGCCCCTCCCTAACTATGGCTACACCTTC,CASSQEPLPNYGYTF
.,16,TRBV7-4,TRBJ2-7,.,TGTGCCAGCAGCTTAGTCGGCGGTTGGGGCGCTTACGAGCAGTACTTC,CASSLVGGWGAYEQYF
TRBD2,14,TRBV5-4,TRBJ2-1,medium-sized,TGTGCCAGCAGCTTTGGGGTAGCGGGGGGGCTTTGGTTCTTC,CASSFGVAGGLWFF
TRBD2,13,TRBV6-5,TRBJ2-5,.,TGTGCCAGCAGTGACGGGGGGACGGAGACCCAGTACTTC,CASSDGGTETQYF
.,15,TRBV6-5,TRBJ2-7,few,TGTGCCAGCAGTTACTCGATTGCCAGAGGGGGGGGCGAGTACTTC,CASSYSIARGGGEYF
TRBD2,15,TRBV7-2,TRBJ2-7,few,TGTGCCAGCAGCTTAGGGAGCGGGGGGCTCTACGAGCAGTACTTC,CASSLGSGGLYEQYF
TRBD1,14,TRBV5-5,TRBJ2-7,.,TGCGCCAGCAGCCCGGGACAGGGGAACTACGAGCAGTACTTC,CASSPGQGNYEQYF
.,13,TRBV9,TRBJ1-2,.,TGTGCCAGCAGCCCGGTTTGGCGAAATGGCTACACCTTC,CASSPVWRNGYTF
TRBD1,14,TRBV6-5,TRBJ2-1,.,TGTGCCAGCAGCACGGGGACAGAATACAATGAGCAGTTCTTC,CASSTGTEYNEQFF
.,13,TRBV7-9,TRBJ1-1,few,TGTGCCAGCAGCTTATCACGAAACACTGAAGCTTTCTTT,CASSLSRNTEAFF
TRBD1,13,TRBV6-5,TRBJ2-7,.,TGTGCCAGCAGGGGGACAGGGGGCTGGGAGCAGTACTTC,CASRGTGGWEQYF
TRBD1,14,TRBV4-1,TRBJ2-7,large,TGCGCCAGCAGCCAAGAAGTCAGGGGGTACGAGCAGTACTTC,CASSQEVRGYEQYF
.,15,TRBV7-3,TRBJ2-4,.,TGTGCCAGCAGCTTATCGGGACTAGCCAAAAACATTCAGTACTTC,CASSLSGLAKNIQYF
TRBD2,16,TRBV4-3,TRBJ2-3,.,TGCGCCAGCAGCCTCCTAACCGGGCGGGGGACAGATACGCAGTATTTT,CASSLLTGRGTDTQYF
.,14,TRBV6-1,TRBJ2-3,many,TGTGCCAGCAGTGACCTGACAGGAGAAGATACGCAGTATTTT,CASSDLTGEDTQYF
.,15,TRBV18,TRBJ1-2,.,TGTGCCAGCTCACCAACGAGCAACCCTAACTATGGCTACACCTTC,CASSPTSNPNYGYTF
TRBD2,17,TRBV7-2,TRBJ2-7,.,TGTGCCAGCAGCTTAGCTTCTATGCGGGGGGAACCCTACGAGCAGTACTTC,CASSLASMRGEPYEQYF
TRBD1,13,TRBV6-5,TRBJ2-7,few,TGTGCCAGCGAGGGACAGGGACTATACGAGCAGTACTTC,CASEGQGLYEQYF
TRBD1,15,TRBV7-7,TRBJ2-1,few,TGTGCTAGCAGCCCCGGGACAGGGGGCTCCTATGAGCAGTTCTTC,CASSPGTGGSYEQFF
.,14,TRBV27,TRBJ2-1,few,TGTGCCAGCAGTTTCTGGATTGCCTACAATGAGCAGTTCTTC,CASSFWIAYNEQFF
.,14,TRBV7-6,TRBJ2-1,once,TGTGCCAGCAGCTTCCGCGTGGGGGACAATGAGCAGTTCTTC,CASSFRVGDNEQFF
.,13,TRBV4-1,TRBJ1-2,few,TGCGCCAGCAGCCAGCCTTCGGGCTATGGCTACACCTTC,CASSQPSGYGYTF
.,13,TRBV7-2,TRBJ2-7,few,TGTGCCAGCAGCTTCATCAGCTCCTACGAGCAGTACTTC,CASSFISSYEQYF
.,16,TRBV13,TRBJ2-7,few,TGTGCCAGCAGCTTAAGCCCCTCAGGACAGCGCTACGAGCAGTACTTC,CASSLSPSGQRYEQYF
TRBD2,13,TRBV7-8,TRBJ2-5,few,TGTGCCACTCACCGGGGGGGCGGAGAGACCCAGTACTTC,CATHRGGGETQYF
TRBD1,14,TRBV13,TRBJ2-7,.,TGTGCCAGCAGTCCAGGGACAGGAGCCTACGAGCAGTACTTC,CASSPGTGAYEQYF
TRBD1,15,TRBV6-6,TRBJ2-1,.,TGTGCCAGCAGTTACTCGCAGGGGGCCTACAATGAGCAGTTCTTC,CASSYSQGAYNEQFF
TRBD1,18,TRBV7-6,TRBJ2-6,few,TGTGCCAGCAGCCCCTGGACAGGAAGTCTCTCTGGGGCCAACGTCCTGACTTTC,CASSPWTGSLSGANVLTF
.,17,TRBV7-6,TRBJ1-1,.,TGTGCCAGCAGCTTAGAAAAGGGAGTTGAAATGAACACTGAAGCTTTCTTT,CASSLEKGVEMNTEAFF
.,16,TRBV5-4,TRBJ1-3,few,TGTGCCAGCAGCTGGAAGGGACGGCTCTCTGGAAACACCATATATTTT,CASSWKGRLSGNTIYF
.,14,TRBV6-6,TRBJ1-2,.,TGTGCCAGCAGTGAGACGGGACCTAACTATGGCTACACCTTC,CASSETGPNYGYTF
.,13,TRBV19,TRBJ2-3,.,TGTGCCAGTACTGACAGTCCTAGAGATACGCAGTATTTT,CASTDSPRDTQYF
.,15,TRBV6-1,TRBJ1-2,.,TGTGCCAGCAGTTCTACCGGGACATCTAACTATGGCTACACCTTC,CASSSTGTSNYGYTF
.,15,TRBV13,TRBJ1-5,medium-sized,TGTGCCAGCAGCTTAGGTAGGGGTTTCAATCAGCCCCAGCATTTT,CASSLGRGFNQPQHF
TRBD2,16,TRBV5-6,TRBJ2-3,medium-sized,TGTGCCAGCAGCTTGGCTAGCGGGGTGCTGACAGATACGCAGTATTTT,CASSLASGVLTDTQYF
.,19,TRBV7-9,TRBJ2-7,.,TGTGCCAGCAGCTTAACGTTTCTGGCAGGGGGCGGGAGCCCCTACGAGCAGTACTTC,CASSLTFLAGGGSPYEQYF
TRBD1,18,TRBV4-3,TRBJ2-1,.,TGCGCCAGCAGCCAAGATCCACGACAGGGGAGGCCCTACAATGAGCAGTTCTTC,CASSQDPRQGRPYNEQFF
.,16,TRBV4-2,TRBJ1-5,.,TGTGCCAGCAGCCAAGATCACGCAGGGTATGGTCAGCCCCAGCATTTT,CASSQDHAGYGQPQHF
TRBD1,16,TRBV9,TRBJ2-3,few,TGTGCCAGCAGCGCCGAGGGGGCCACCCTCACAGATACGCAGTATTTT,CASSAEGATLTDTQYF
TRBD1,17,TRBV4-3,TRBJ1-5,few,TGCGCCAGCAGCCAAGTCCTCTTGGACAGGGCCGTCAGTCCCCAGCATTTT,CASSQVLLDRAVSPQHF
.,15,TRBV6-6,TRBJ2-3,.,TGTGCCAGCAGTTACTCTCGTTATAGCACAGATACGCAGTATTTT,CASSYSRYSTDTQYF
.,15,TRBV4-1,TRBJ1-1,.,TGCGCCAGCAGCCAAGAGCACAGGATGAACACTGAAGCTTTCTTT,CASSQEHRMNTEAFF
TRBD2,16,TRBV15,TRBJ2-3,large,TGTGCCACCAGCAGAGTCCCTAGCGGGGCGATAGATACGCAGTATTTT,CATSRVPSGAIDTQYF
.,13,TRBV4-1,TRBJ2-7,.,TGCGCCAGCAGCCAAGGGGACTTCTACGAGCAGTACTTC,CASSQGDFYEQYF
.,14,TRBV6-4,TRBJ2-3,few,TGTGCCAGCAGTGACCTGACAGGAGAAGATACGCAGTATTTT,CASSDLTGEDTQYF
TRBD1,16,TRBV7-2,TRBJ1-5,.,TGTGCCAGCAGCTCGGAACCGGGACAGGGGAATCAGCCCCAGCATTTT,CASSSEPGQGNQPQHF
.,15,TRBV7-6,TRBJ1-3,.,TGTGCCAGCAGCTCGCCCGGGGCCACTGGAAACACCATATATTTT,CASSSPGATGNTIYF
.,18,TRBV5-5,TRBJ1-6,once,TGTGCCAGCAGCTTGGGCTACCCCGCAGGGAGGGTTAATTCACCCCTCCACTTT,CASSLGYPAGRVNSPLHF
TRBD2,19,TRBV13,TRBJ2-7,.,TGTGCCAGCAGGCAAGGGACTAGCGGACCTGAAGTACTTCCCTACGAGCAGTACTTC,CASRQGTSGPEVLPYEQYF
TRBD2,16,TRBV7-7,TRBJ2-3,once,TGTGCTAGCAGCTTCGGCAAGCGGGGGGAAGTAGATACGCAGTATTTT,CASSFGKRGEVDTQYF
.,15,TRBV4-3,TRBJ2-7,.,TGCGCCAGCAGCCAAGCCCCCCTAGGGTCCTACGAGCAGTACTTC,CASSQAPLGSYEQYF
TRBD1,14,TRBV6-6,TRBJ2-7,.,TGTGCCAGCAGTACACAGGGGGCATTTAACGAGCAGTACTTC,CASSTQGAFNEQYF
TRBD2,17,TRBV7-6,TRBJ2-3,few,TGTGCCAGCAGCTTAGTGGGGACTAGCGGGAGCACAGATACGCAGTATTTT,CASSLVGTSGSTDTQYF
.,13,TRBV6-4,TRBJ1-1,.,TGTGCCAGCAGTGATACACCAAACACTGAAGCTTTCTTT,CASSDTPNTEAFF
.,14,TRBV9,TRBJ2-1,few,TGTGCCAGCAGCTCCATTTTAGGGGTGCATGAGCAGTTCTTC,CASSSILGVHEQFF
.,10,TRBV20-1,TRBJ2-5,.,TGCAGTGCTAGACAGGAGACCCAGTACTTC,CSARQETQYF